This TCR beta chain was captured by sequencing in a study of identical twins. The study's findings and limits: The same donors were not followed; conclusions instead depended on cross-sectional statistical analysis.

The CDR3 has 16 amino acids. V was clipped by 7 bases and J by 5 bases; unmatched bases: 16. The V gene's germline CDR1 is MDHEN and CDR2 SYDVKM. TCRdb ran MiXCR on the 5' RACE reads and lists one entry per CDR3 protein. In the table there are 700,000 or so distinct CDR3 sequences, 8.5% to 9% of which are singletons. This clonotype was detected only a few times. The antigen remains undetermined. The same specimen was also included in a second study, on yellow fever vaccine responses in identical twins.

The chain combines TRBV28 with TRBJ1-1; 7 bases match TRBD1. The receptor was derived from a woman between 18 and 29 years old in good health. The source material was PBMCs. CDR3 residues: CASTYKTGPRRTEAFF. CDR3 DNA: TGTGCCAGCACCTACAAGACAGGGCCTCGGCGGACTGAAGCTTTCTTT.